Following are 17 T cell receptor beta chains from one sample sequenced in a study of vaccination and CD4 T cells after COVID-19. Sequenced with the Oncomine TCR Beta short-read assay was DNA taken from cultured CD4+ T cells. Each CDR3 protein gets one entry after TCRdb re-called the PCR reads with MiXCR. The sample holds fewer than 25,000 distinct CDR3 sequences, 35% to 40% seen once. These receptors' antigens are unknown. Treatment reported: roughly 10-day PBMC culture with coronavirus spike peptide pools or control peptides (ViraFEST assay). Material: CD4+ T cells from blood, cultured in vitro, obtained before SARS-CoV-2 vaccination. These receptors originate from a human donor who received a COVID-19 vaccine.

This clonotype was detected only a few times. The J gene is TRBJ1-2, the V gene TRBV7-2, with 7 bases identical to TRBD1. Germline V gives CDR1 SGHTA, CDR2 FQGNSA. V trimming: 2 bases; J trimming: 7 bases; junction bases outside the gene matches: 10. This CDR3 region has 15 residues. The CDR3 coding sequence is TGTGCCAGCAGCTTAAGTACGTTAAGGGGGCTTGGCTACACCTTC. Its protein is CASSLSTLRGLGYTF.

V and J are TRBV20-1 and TRBJ1-1, with D tentatively TRBD1 (5 bases). Germline V CDR1 and CDR2: DFQATT, SNEGSKA (reference sequence). The CDR3 extends over 12 amino acids. CDR3 nucleotide sequence: TGCCGCCCGTTGTTGGGGGTCACTGAAGCTTTCTTT. Translating gives CRPLLGVTEAFF.

The chain recombines TRBV6-1 with TRBJ1-1; no clear D. The germline gives CDR1 MNHNS, CDR2 SASEGT. CDR3 length: 14 residues. V shed 4 bases and J shed 7 bases, with 16 bases lying between them. The DNA for the CDR3 is TGTGCCAGCAGTGCTAGCGTCTTAGAGGGTGAAGCTTTCTTT. Its protein product is CASSASVLEGEAFF.

The chain uses TRBV20-1 and TRBJ2-7; 7 nucleotides line up with TRBD2. With 5 bases clipped from V and 2 bases from J, the junction kept 6 bases outside the gene matches. This CDR3 spans 13 amino acids. In germline, CDR1 is DFQATT, CDR2 SNEGSKA (reference sequence). The CDR3 is CSAGRAGTYEQYF. CDR3 DNA sequence: TGCAGTGCTGGGCGAGCGGGAACCTACGAGCAGTACTTC.

This rearrangement joins TRBV30 to TRBJ1-1; D is perhaps TRBD1 (5 bases). V lost 4 bases, J lost 3 bases, and 15 bases lay in between. The germline V gene encodes CDR1 GTSNPN and CDR2 SVGIG (reference sequence). The CDR3 is made up of 14 amino acids. This CDR3 reads CAWKFGMGHTEAFF. The DNA for the CDR3 is TGTGCCTGGAAATTCGGGATGGGGCACACTGAAGCTTTCTTT.

This clonotype was detected a few times. The V gene is TRBV6-7, the J gene TRBJ1-2, with no clear D. TRBV6-7 falls under the ORF class, with uncertain function. Trimming shortened V by 6 bases and J by 5 bases, and 10 bases separated the two germline ends. The CDR3 extends over 12 amino acids. CDR3 bases: TGTGCCAGCAGGGACCTTCGGTATGGCTACACCTTC. Translating it yields CASRDLRYGYTF.

The V and J genes are TRBV20-1 and TRBJ2-7, with D uncertain. Trimming cost V 6 bases and J 3 bases, with 12 bases left between them. The length of the CDR3 is 12 residues. Germline V gene lookup returns CDR1 DFQATT and CDR2 SNEGSKA (reference sequence). The CDR3 spells CSALFKGYEQYF. CDR3 DNA sequence: TGCAGTGCCCTTTTTAAAGGCTACGAGCAGTACTTC.

The J gene is TRBJ2-1, the V gene TRBV10-1, with 8 nucleotides matching TRBD1. The CDR3 is 16 amino acids. Trimming cost V 6 bases and J 6 bases; bases outside gene matches: 13. CDR1 is WNHNN, CDR2 SYGVQD, per germline (reference sequence). In nucleotides, the CDR3 is TGCGCCAGCAGCCAGCCCAGGGGGCCAACCCTCAATGAGCAGTTCTTC. Its protein is CASSQPRGPTLNEQFF.

This clonotype was seen only a few times. The chain carries TRBV7-3 and TRBJ1-2, with 9 nucleotides matching TRBD1. The length of the CDR3 is 13 residues. After removal of 5 bases from V and 5 bases from J, the junction contained 3 bases not matched to a gene. The germline V gene has CDR1 SGHTA and CDR2 FQGTGA. CDR3 amino acids: CASSVDRGYGYTF. For the CDR3, the DNA is TGTGCCAGCAGCGTCGACAGGGGGTATGGCTACACCTTC.

The J gene is TRBJ2-5, the V gene TRBV10-3, with D maybe TRBD2 (6 bases). The V gene's germline CDR1 is ENHRY and CDR2 SYGVKD. The CDR3 has 12 residues. The V end was cut by 4 bases, the J end by 5 bases, with 8 bases between. For the CDR3, the DNA is TGTGCCATCAGTGGCGGGATGGAGACCCAGTACTTC. It codes for CAISGGMETQYF.

The chain joins TRBV3-1 to TRBJ1-2, with D maybe TRBD1 (6 bases). The germline CDR1 and CDR2 sequences are LGHDT and YNNKEL (reference sequence). The CDR3 is 14 amino acids. V was shortened by 0 bases and J by 6 bases, with 11 bases between the two germline ends. The CDR3 spells CASSQDLGADGYTF. CDR3 in DNA: TGTGCCAGCAGCCAAGATCTGGGGGCTGATGGCTACACCTTC.

The V call is TRBV6-5, the J call TRBJ1-5; unclear D gene. The CDR3 runs 15 residues. Trimming removed 4 bases at V and 0 bases at J, with 10 bases between. The V gene's germline CDR1 is MNHEY and CDR2 SVGAGI. This chain's CDR3 is CASSFGRFSNQPQHF. In nucleotides, the CDR3 is TGTGCCAGCAGTTTCGGACGGTTTAGCAATCAGCCCCAGCATTTT.

This clonotype came up once. This chain uses TRBV19 with TRBJ1-5, with 11 nucleotides matching TRBD1. The V gene's germline CDR1 is LNHDA and CDR2 SQIVND (reference sequence). The length of the CDR3 is 20 residues. The V segment lost 5 bases and the J segment 0 bases; nucleotides outside the gene matches: 15. The CDR3 region is CASSPTPRDRGRYSNQPQHF. The CDR3 nucleotides read TGTGCCAGTAGTCCCACTCCCCGGGACAGGGGGAGATATAGCAATCAGCCCCAGCATTTT.

A few counts support this clonotype. The chain couples TRBV27 to TRBJ1-6; 9 bases fit TRBD1. Per germline, CDR1 MNHEY and CDR2 SMNVEV (reference sequence). The CDR3 length is 14 residues. Trimming removed 8 bases from V and 7 bases from J; junction bases left unmatched: 6. The CDR3 is CASRQGGENSPLHF. Written as DNA, the CDR3 is TGTGCCAGCCGACAGGGGGGCGAGAATTCACCCCTCCACTTT.

The gene calls are TRBV20-1 and TRBJ2-7; possibly TRBD2 for D (5 bases). The CDR3 totals 13 residues. From germline, CDR1 is DFQATT and CDR2 SNEGSKA (reference sequence). The V end lost 4 bases, the J end lost 6 bases, and 16 bases lay between the germline ends. For the CDR3, the DNA is TGCAGTGCTATTTCGCCGGGGTTGGTCGAGCAGTACTTC. It is translated as CSAISPGLVEQYF.

The V and J genes are TRBV2 and TRBJ1-1; D gene uncertain. Germline CDR1 reads SNHLY; CDR2 reads FYNNEI. V dropped 4 bases and J dropped 3 bases, with 9 bases sitting between them. The CDR3 loop spans 13 amino acids. CDR3 DNA: TGTGCCAGCAGTGTCAAGGGTGACACTGAAGCTTTCTTT. It yields the protein CASSVKGDTEAFF.

The chain couples TRBV30 to TRBJ1-2; D is undetermined. Looked up from germline, CDR1 is GTSNPN and CDR2 is SVGIG (reference sequence). Trimming cost V 8 bases and J 3 bases, with 19 bases left between them. There are 14 residues in the CDR3. DNA of the CDR3: TGTGCCGGTTTTAAATGGGCAGGCGACTATGGCTACACCTTC. Protein sequence: CAGFKWAGDYGYTF.